This T cell receptor (beta chain) was documented in a study of T cells in women clearing cervical HPV infection. Study context: Controls' single incident HPV16 infection cleared within 12 months without precancer. Only a few women had HLA typing results available. Study-wide results and limits: Associations may precede or follow infection; HPV-specific or memory T cells were not isolated. Richness differences could reflect unmeasured T-cell content per sample.

TCRdb's table, derived via immunoSEQ multiplex PCR, lists solely in-frame clones and lacks some. Its table records 19,000 or so clones. As regards this clone: Its antigen is unidentified.

Sequencing input: blood buffy coat. The TCR originated in a woman between 18 and 75 years old with a cervical HPV16 infection that either progressed to CIN3+ or cleared (not recorded which).

The part of the CDR3 DNA that was read is TGCAGTGCTAGACAGCACAGGGAGTTACAAGAGACC. Protein: CSARQHRELQET. The complete CDR3 sequence is CSARQHRELQETQYF. The chain links TRBV20-1 to TRBJ2-5; weak D call: TRBD1 (6 bases). The CDR3 goes on 3 residues after the read ends, and that part is filled in from the germline J gene. The CDR3 runs 15 residues. V was shortened by 2 bases and J by 2 bases, with 15 bases between the two germline ends. The germline V gene has CDR1 DFQATT and CDR2 SNEGSKA (reference sequence).